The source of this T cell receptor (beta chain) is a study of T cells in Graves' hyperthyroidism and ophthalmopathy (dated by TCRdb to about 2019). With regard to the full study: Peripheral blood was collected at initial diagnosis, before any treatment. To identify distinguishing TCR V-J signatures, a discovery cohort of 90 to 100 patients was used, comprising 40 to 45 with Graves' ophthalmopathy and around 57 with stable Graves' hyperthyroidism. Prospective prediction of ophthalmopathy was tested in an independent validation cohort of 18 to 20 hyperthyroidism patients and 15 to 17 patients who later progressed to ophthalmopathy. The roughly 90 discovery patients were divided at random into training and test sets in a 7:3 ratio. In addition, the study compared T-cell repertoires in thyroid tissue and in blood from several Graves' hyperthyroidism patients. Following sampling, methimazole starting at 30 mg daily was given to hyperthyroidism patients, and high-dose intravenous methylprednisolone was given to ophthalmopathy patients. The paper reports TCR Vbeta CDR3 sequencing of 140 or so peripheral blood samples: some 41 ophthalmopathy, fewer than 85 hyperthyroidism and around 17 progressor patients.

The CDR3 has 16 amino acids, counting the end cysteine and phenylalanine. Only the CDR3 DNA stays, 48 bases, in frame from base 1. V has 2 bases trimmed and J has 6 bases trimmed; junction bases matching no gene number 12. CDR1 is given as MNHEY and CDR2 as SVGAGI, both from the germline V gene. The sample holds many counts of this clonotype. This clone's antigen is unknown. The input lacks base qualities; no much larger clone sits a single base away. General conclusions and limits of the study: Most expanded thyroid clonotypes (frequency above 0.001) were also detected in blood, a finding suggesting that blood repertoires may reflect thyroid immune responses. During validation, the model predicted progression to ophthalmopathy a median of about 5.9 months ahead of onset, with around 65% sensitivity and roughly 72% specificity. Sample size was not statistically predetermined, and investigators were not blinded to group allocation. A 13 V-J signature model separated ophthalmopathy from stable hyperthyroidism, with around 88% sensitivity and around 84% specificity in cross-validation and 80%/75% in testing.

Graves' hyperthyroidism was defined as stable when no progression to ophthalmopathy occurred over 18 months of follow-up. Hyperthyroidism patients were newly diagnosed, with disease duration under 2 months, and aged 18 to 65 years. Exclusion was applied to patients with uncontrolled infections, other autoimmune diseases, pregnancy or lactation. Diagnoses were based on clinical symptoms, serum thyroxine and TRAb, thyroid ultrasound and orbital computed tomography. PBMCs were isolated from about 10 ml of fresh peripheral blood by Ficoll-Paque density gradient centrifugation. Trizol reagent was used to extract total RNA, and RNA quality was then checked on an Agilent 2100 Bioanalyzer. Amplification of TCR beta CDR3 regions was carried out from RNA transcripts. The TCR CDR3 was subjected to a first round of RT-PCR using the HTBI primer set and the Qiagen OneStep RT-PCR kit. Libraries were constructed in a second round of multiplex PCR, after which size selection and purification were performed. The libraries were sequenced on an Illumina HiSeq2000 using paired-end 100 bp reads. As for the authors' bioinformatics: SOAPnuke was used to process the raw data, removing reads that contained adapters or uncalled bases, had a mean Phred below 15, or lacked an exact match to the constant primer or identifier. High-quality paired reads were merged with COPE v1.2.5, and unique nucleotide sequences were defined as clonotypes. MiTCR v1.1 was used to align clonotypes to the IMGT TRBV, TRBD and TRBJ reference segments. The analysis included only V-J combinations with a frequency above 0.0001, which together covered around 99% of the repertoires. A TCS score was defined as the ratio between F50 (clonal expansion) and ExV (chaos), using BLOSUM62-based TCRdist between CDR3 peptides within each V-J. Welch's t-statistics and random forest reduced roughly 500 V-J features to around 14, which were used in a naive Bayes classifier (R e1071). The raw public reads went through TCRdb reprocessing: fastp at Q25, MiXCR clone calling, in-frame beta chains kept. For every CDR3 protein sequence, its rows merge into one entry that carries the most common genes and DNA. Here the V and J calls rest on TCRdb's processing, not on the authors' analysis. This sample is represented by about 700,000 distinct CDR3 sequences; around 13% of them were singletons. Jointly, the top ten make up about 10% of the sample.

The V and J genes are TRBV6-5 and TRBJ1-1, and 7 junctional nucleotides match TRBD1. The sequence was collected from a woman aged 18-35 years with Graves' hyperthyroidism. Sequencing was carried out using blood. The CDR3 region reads CASSYRPETGLAEAFF. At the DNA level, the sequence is TGTGCCAGCAGTTACCGCCCAGAGACAGGGTTGGCTGAAGCTTTCTTT.